This TCR beta chain was recovered during a study of T cells in Graves' hyperthyroidism and ophthalmopathy. Study outcomes and limitations: Most thyroid-expanded clonotypes above 0.001 were also found in blood.

This clonotype turned up a few times. Its cognate antigen is unknown. This CDR3 contains 17 residues. Germline trimming cut 2 bases from V and 5 bases from J; bases unmatched to any gene: 6. CDR1 and CDR2 from the germline V gene are SGHDT and YYEEEE. Inclusion characteristics of ophthalmopathy patients comprised a Clinical Activity Score of at least 3, a NOSPECS grade of at least 4, and duration under 3 months. Together with thyroid ultrasound, orbital computed tomography, serum thyroxine and TRAb, clinical symptoms were used for diagnoses. Amplification of TCR beta CDR3 regions used RNA as the template. The study used the HTBI primer set for a first-round RT-PCR of the TCR CDR3. Each CDR3 protein is one row after TCRdb ran MiXCR on the multiplex PCR reads. The table records approximately 610,000 distinct CDR3 sequences, approximately 15% of them present only once.

The J gene is TRBJ2-2, the V gene TRBV5-6, with 13 bases fitting TRBD2. The sequenced sample consisted of blood. The receptor comes from a middle-aged woman with Graves' ophthalmopathy. CDR3 coding DNA: TGTGCCAGCAGCTTTCGACTAGCGGGAGGTTGGACCGGGGAGCTGTTTTTT. This codes for CASSFRLAGGWTGELFF.